This is a list of T cell receptor beta chains from one sample in a study of regulatory T cells in long-lasting Graves disease. Via MiXCR, TCRdb re-called the multiplex PCR reads, giving one row per CDR3 protein. The data show over 500,000 distinct CDR3 sequences, roughly a sixth seen once. Separately, the same data were catalogued under a study of T cells in Graves' hyperthyroidism and ophthalmopathy.

The material was peripheral blood mononuclear cells (PBMCs), obtained at new diagnosis, from a patient treated with antithyroid drugs. The receptors were sampled from a man between 18 and 35 years old with Graves disease. Both conserved end residues are part of each CDR3. The D gene is left open where the match is weak. Some rows have no size entry. The others give once, few or many, or a class for an expanded clone.

D,length,V,size,J,CDR3,DNA
.,11,TRBV2,many,TRBJ2-7,CASQINYEQYF,TGTGCCAGCCAAATTAACTACGAGCAGTACTTC
.,13,TRBV11-2,.,TRBJ2-1,CASSLASGVEQFF,TGTGCCAGCAGCTTGGCATCTGGAGTTGAGCAGTTCTTC
TRBD2,20,TRBV13,.,TRBJ2-3,CASSLVPGTSESAMPDTQYF,TGTGCCAGCAGCTTGGTCCCCGGGACTAGCGAGTCCGCCATGCCAGATACGCAGTATTTT
TRBD2,21,TRBV25-1,.,TRBJ2-4,CASSEYCGGLAGGQAKNIQYF,TGTGCCAGCAGTGAATATTGCGGGGGACTAGCGGGAGGGCAGGCCAAAAACATTCAGTACTTC
.,12,TRBV25-1,many,TRBJ1-1,CASSGLVGATFF,TGTGCCAGCAGTGGACTGGTCGGGGCGACTTTCTTT
.,13,TRBV30,many,TRBJ1-1,CAWFLGFTTEAFF,TGTGCCTGGTTCTTGGGCTTTACGACTGAAGCTTTCTTT
.,15,TRBV13,many,TRBJ1-1,CASSLTNSMNTEAFF,TGTGCCAGCAGCTTAACTAACAGCATGAACACTGAAGCTTTCTTT
.,14,TRBV20-1,many,TRBJ2-2,CSASSGSRMGELFF,TGCAGTGCTAGCTCAGGGTCGAGGATGGGGGAGCTGTTTTTT
TRBD1,15,TRBV15,many,TRBJ2-5,CATSGFDRGTETQYF,TGTGCCACCAGCGGATTCGACAGGGGGACAGAGACCCAGTACTTC
.,13,TRBV11-2,many,TRBJ2-7,CASSRQVGAEQYF,TGTGCCAGCAGCAGACAGGTAGGCGCGGAGCAGTACTTC
.,14,TRBV12-3/TRBV12-4,.,TRBJ2-7,CASSPPRLSYEQYF,TGTGCCAGCAGTCCTCCCCGGTTGAGTTACGAGCAGTACTTC
TRBD2,18,TRBV7-8,.,TRBJ2-7,CASSLGTSGTYPSYEQYF,TGTGCCAGCAGCTTAGGGACTAGCGGGACCTACCCCTCCTACGAGCAGTACTTC